This paragraph reports one T cell receptor beta chain. Reverse transcription of roughly 0.5 to 1 ug RNA was carried out with random hexamers. TCRdb used MiXCR to reprocess the immunoSEQ multiplex PCR reads, holding one entry per CDR3 protein. The sample shows fewer than 85,000 distinct CDR3 sequences, 94% of them seen only once. The data derive from a study of CD8 T cells in Susac syndrome. The V gene lost 7 bases and the J gene lost 8 bases, with 4 bases spanning the gap. CDR3 length: 9 residues. Germline V gives CDR1 SGDLS, CDR2 YYNGEE. What was sequenced was CD8+ T cells from PBMCs. This TCR was recovered from a human donor with Susac syndrome. V and J are TRBV9 and TRBJ1-5, with D unresolved. The CDR3 DNA follows: TGTGCCAGCGGTGAGCCCCAGCATTTT. Its protein is CASGEPQHF.